The 22 T cell receptor beta chains reported below all come from one sample, sequenced in a study of Ad26.COV2.S vaccination and SARS-CoV-2 variants (dated by TCRdb to about 2021). To prepare the library, the immunoSEQ multiplex PCR assay was applied. Held by TCRdb, this immuneACCESS table contains in-frame sequences only and omits some clones. Under half of the omission traces to an unresolved V gene where checked; the cause of the rest is unknown. This sample is represented by about 440,000 clones; about 90% of them were singletons. The ten most abundant clones make up roughly 4% of the sample. The sample's treatment or condition, from its label and the paper: around 19 received Ad26.COV2.S at low or high dose, single or two shots; 5 received placebo; per-sample allocation not given. For vaccine and placebo recipients, the sequenced repertoires came from samples collected on day 63 after the first injection.

Sample: peripheral blood, taken in a trial of Ad26.COV2.S vaccine versus placebo. The receptors were gathered from a person between 18 and 65 years old who received the Ad26.COV2.S COVID-19 vaccine or a placebo.

The chain recombines TRBV4-3 with TRBJ1-5, with D possibly TRBD1 on 5 matching bases. The germline gives CDR1 LGHNA, CDR2 YSLEER. The V and J ends lost 0 bases and 6 bases respectively, with 12 bases between them. The CDR3 consists of 15 residues. CDR3 residues: CASSQDRVNGQPQHF. Here the CDR3 DNA reads TGCGCCAGCAGCCAAGACAGGGTGAATGGTCAGCCCCAGCATTTT.

The V and J genes are TRBV19 and TRBJ2-2; TRBD2 agrees at 14 bases. After removal of 9 bases from V and 5 bases from J, the junction contained 11 bases not matched to a gene. The CDR3 consists of 17 residues. Germline values: CDR1 LNHDA, CDR2 SQIVND (reference sequence). CDR3 DNA sequence: TGTGCCAGCGCACCGGGACTAGCGGGAGTAGGGACCGGGGAGCTGTTTTTT. Protein sequence: CASAPGLAGVGTGELFF.

CDR3 nucleotide sequence: TGTGCCAGCAGTGCCTCGGGACCGACAACGGGCTACACCTTC. It translates to CASSASGPTTGYTF. The genes are TRBV25-1 and TRBJ1-2; D may be TRBD1 (5 bases). Germline CDR1 and CDR2: MGHDK and SYGVNS. The CDR3 is 14 amino acids. Trimming left V 4 bases short and J 8 bases short, with 17 bases between.

V gene TRBV19 combines with J gene TRBJ2-3; D is unresolved. Trimming removed 6 bases from V and 6 bases from J, with 16 bases in between. The CDR3 runs 14 residues. Germline CDR1 LNHDA, CDR2 SQIVND (reference sequence). CDR3 residues: CASSPRVVRDTQYF. Written as DNA, the CDR3 is TGTGCCAGTAGCCCTCGGGTGGTCCGGGATACGCAGTATTTT.

J is TRBJ2-5 and V is TRBV10-3; 9 bases are shared with TRBD2. Germline-derived CDR1 and CDR2 are ENHRY and SYGVKD. This CDR3 has 15 residues. J gave up 0 bases and V 6 bases, and 5 bases lay outside the gene matches. CDR3: CAIRGSGRNQETQYF. CDR3 sequence (DNA): TGTGCCATCAGGGGGAGCGGGAGGAACCAAGAGACCCAGTACTTC.

This sequence joins TRBV21-1 and TRBJ2-3. TRBV21-1 is a pseudogene locus. This CDR3 contains 16 residues. The DNA for the CDR3 is TGTGCCAGCAGCAAACGCGCAGGACCTAGCACAGATACGCAGTATTTT. Translation gives CASSKRAGPSTDTQYF.

This clone was seen just once. The V call is TRBV9, the J call TRBJ2-1; TRBD2 matches 8 bases. Germline V gives CDR1 SGDLS, CDR2 YYNGEE. This CDR3 spans 15 amino acids. V was clipped by 0 bases and J by 9 bases; unmatched bases: 8. The CDR3 sequence: CASSVEGLVSSEQFF. Written as DNA, the CDR3 is TGTGCCAGCAGCGTAGAGGGACTAGTGTCTAGTGAGCAGTTCTTC.

The genes are TRBV19 and TRBJ2-7; D gene unclear. V lost 0 bases and J lost 0, with 6 bases in between. Per the germline V gene, CDR1 is LNHDA and CDR2 is SQIVND (reference sequence). The CDR3 contains 14 residues. In nucleotides, the CDR3 is TGTGCCAGTAGTATAGATAAGAGCTCCTACGAGCAGTACTTC. Its translation: CASSIDKSSYEQYF. Using reference TRBV19 and TRBJ2-7 for the parts outside the CDR3, the full variable domain is DGGITQSPKYLFRKEGQNVTLSCEQNLNHDAMYWYRQDPGQGLRLIYYSQIVNDFQKGDIAEGYSVSREKKESFPLTVTSAQKNPTAFYLCASSIDKSSYEQYFGPGTRLTVT.

The chain is built from TRBV27 and TRBJ2-7; 8 bases match TRBD1. Germline CDR1 MNHEY, CDR2 SMNVEV (reference sequence). The ends lost 1 base at V and 1 base at J; junction bases unmatched: 6. CDR3 length equals 16 residues. DNA for the CDR3: TGTGCCAGCAGTTTATTAAGGGGACAGGTGTCCTACGAGCAGTACTTC. Amino acid sequence: CASSLLRGQVSYEQYF.

The genes are TRBV6-5 and TRBJ1-5; D unclear. Trimming removed 2 bases at V and 4 bases at J, with 6 bases between. The CDR3 covers 13 residues. Germline V gene data show CDR1 as MNHEY and CDR2 as SVGAGI. Here the CDR3 DNA reads TGTGCCAGCAGTTACCTCTTAAATCAGCCCCAGCATTTT. This encodes CASSYLLNQPQHF.

The chain uses TRBV28 and TRBJ2-5, with 8 nucleotides matching TRBD2. The length of the CDR3 is 16 residues. The ends lost 1 base at V and 1 base at J; junction bases unmatched: 5. Per germline, CDR1 MDHEN and CDR2 SYDVKM. CDR3 protein: CASSLSLAGVQETQYF. The CDR3 region has the DNA TGTGCCAGCAGTTTATCGCTAGCGGGTGTCCAAGAGACCCAGTACTTC.

The rearrangement uses TRBV27 and TRBJ1-1; D is uncertain. The V end lost 0 bases, the J end lost 5 bases, and 10 bases lay between the germline ends. This CDR3 has 14 residues. The germline V gene has CDR1 MNHEY and CDR2 SMNVEV (reference sequence). Here the CDR3 DNA reads TGTGCCAGCAGTTTATCTTTCAGGTTTACTGAAGCTTTCTTT. Residues: CASSLSFRFTEAFF.

This rearrangement joins TRBV10-3 to TRBJ2-1, with 10 nucleotides matching TRBD2. CDR1 is ENHRY and CDR2 is SYGVKD in the germline V gene. The trim removed 3 bases at V and 0 bases at J, leaving 2 bases unmatched. CDR3 length equals 16 residues. The CDR3 region has the DNA TGTGCCATCAGTGATTCTAGCGGGAGCTCCTACAATGAGCAGTTCTTC. Translation: CAISDSSGSSYNEQFF.

The J gene is TRBJ2-3, the V gene TRBV29-1; unclear D gene. Germline CDR1 is SQVTM and CDR2 is ANQGSEA. The germline V and J ends were trimmed by 3 bases and 3 bases, with 7 bases remaining between them. The CDR3 has 12 amino acids. In DNA, the CDR3 is TGCAGCGTTGATTGGGATACAGATACGCAGTATTTT. The encoded protein is CSVDWDTDTQYF.

CDR3 sequence (DNA): TGTGCCAGCAGCCGCGGGACTAGCGGGTCGTACCAAGAGACCCAGTACTTC. Translating it yields CASSRGTSGSYQETQYF. The rearrangement uses TRBV7-9 and TRBJ2-5; 12 bases are a match to TRBD2. Germline V gives CDR1 SEHNR, CDR2 FQNEAQ (reference sequence). Trimming cost V 5 bases and J 0 bases; bases outside gene matches: 7. There are 17 residues in the CDR3.

The rearrangement joins TRBV28 to TRBJ2-3, with 9 bases that match TRBD2. Germline-derived CDR1 and CDR2 are MDHEN and SYDVKM. Trimming at V came to 3 bases and at J to 4 bases, leaving 8 bases not matched to a gene. The CDR3 sequence is 16 residues long. The CDR3: CASSFRREGVADTQYF. CDR3 DNA: TGTGCCAGCAGTTTCCGGCGGGAGGGTGTCGCAGATACGCAGTATTTT. The full variable domain, completed using reference TRBV28 and TRBJ2-3, is DVKVTQSSRYLVKRTGEKVFLECVQDMDHENMFWYRQDPGLGLRLIYFSYDVKMKEKGDIPEGYSVSREKKERFSLILESASTNQTSMYLCASSFRREGVADTQYFGPGTRLTVL.

This clone was detected once. The chain combines TRBV28 with TRBJ1-6; TRBD1 is a possible D gene (6 bases). Germline loops: CDR1 MDHEN, CDR2 SYDVKM. The CDR3 spans 16 residues. V was shortened by 7 bases and J by 8 bases, with 21 bases between the two germline ends. CDR3 sequence (DNA): TGTGCCAGCACCCCTTGGAGGGACAAGAAAGATTCACCCCTCCACTTT. It translates to CASTPWRDKKDSPLHF.

The chain carries TRBV25-1 and TRBJ2-2, with 11 bases matching TRBD2. The CDR3 loop spans 17 amino acids. V was clipped by 6 bases and J by 1 base; unmatched bases: 7. Per germline, CDR1 MGHDK and CDR2 SYGVNS. The CDR3 nucleotides read TGTGCCAGCAGCCGCCTAGGACTAGCGGGGAACACCGGGGAGCTGTTTTTT. Translation gives CASSRLGLAGNTGELFF.

This chain links TRBV7-9 with TRBJ2-2, with 12 bases lining up with TRBD2. CDR1 is SEHNR, CDR2 FQNEAQ, per germline (reference sequence). The length of the CDR3 is 18 residues. Unmatched junction bases numbered 9, after V lost 4 bases and J lost 3 bases. The CDR3 nucleotides read TGTGCCAGCAGCTCTGGACTAGCGGGACTCTTGGACACCGGGGAGCTGTTTTTT. Protein product: CASSSGLAGLLDTGELFF.

The rearrangement joins TRBV28 to TRBJ2-5; D remains unclear. CDR1 is MDHEN and CDR2 is SYDVKM in the germline V gene. CDR3 length: 12 amino acids. V was cut by 4 bases and J by 7 bases, with 10 bases left in between. CDR3 amino acids: CASSSLAVTQYF. The DNA of the CDR3 is TGTGCCAGCAGTTCCCTTGCCGTGACCCAGTACTTC.

CDR3 coding DNA: TGTGCCAGCAGCCCGGGACAGGAGTTGATCGGGCAGTTCTTC. Amino acids: CASSPGQELIGQFF. The J gene is TRBJ2-1, the V gene TRBV7-9; 8 bases match TRBD1. This CDR3 is built from 14 residues. The V segment lost 5 bases and the J segment 12 bases; nucleotides outside the gene matches: 12. Looked up from germline, CDR1 is SEHNR and CDR2 is FQNEAQ (reference sequence).

The chain's CDR3 is CASSFQALTGNEQYF. As DNA, the CDR3 is TGTGCCAGCAGTTTCCAAGCCCTAACAGGGAACGAGCAGTACTTC. V and J are TRBV28 and TRBJ2-7; the D gene is possibly TRBD1 (6 bases). Trimming left V 3 bases short and J 5 bases short, with 17 bases between. CDR1 is MDHEN and CDR2 is SYDVKM in the germline V gene. The CDR3 runs to 15 residues. The whole variable domain, filled in from reference TRBV28 and TRBJ2-7, reads DVKVTQSSRYLVKRTGEKVFLECVQDMDHENMFWYRQDPGLGLRLIYFSYDVKMKEKGDIPEGYSVSREKKERFSLILESASTNQTSMYLCASSFQALTGNEQYFGPGTRLTVT.